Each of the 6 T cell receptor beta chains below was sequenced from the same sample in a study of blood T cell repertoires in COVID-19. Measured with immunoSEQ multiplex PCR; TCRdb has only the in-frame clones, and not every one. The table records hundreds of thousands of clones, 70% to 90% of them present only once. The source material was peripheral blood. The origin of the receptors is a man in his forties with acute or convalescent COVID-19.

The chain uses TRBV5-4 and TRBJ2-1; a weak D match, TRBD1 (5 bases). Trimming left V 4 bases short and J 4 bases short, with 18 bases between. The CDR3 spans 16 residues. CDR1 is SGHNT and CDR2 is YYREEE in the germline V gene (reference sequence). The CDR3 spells CASSLAAGNSYNEQFF. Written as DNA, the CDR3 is TGTGCCAGCAGCCTGGCGGCAGGGAATTCTTACAATGAGCAGTTCTTC.

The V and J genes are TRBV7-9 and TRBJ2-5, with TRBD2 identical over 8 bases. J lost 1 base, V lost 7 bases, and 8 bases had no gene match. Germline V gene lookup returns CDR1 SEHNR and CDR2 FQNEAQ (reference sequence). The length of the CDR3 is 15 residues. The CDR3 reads CASTTSGGFQETQYF. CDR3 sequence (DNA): TGTGCCAGCACCACTTCGGGGGGGTTCCAAGAGACCCAGTACTTC.

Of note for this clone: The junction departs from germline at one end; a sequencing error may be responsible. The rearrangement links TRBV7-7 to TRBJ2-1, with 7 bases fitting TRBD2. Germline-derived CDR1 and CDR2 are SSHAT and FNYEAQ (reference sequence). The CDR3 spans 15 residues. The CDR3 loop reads CASSRLGTTGGEQFF. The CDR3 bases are TGTGCTAGCAGCCGCCTCGGGACTACAGGCGGTGAGCAGTTCTTC.

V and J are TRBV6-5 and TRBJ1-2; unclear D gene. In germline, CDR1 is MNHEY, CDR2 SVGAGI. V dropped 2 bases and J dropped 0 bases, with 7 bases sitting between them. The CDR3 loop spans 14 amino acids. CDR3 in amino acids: CASSYRRANYGYTF. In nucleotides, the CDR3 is TGTGCCAGCAGTTACAGGAGGGCTAACTATGGCTACACCTTC.

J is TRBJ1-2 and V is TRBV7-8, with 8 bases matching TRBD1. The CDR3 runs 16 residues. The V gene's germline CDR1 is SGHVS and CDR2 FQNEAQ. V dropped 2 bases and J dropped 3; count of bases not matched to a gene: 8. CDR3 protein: CASSLRRTGNDYGYTF. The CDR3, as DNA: TGTGCCAGCAGCTTAAGACGGACAGGGAACGACTATGGCTACACCTTC.

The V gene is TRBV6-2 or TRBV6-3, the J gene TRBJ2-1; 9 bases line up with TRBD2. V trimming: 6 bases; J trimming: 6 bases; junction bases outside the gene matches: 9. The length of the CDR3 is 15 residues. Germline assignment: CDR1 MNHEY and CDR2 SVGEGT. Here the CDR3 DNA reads TGTGCCAGCAGCCCTAGCGGGACTCCCCGCAATGAGCAGTTCTTC. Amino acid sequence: CASSPSGTPRNEQFF.